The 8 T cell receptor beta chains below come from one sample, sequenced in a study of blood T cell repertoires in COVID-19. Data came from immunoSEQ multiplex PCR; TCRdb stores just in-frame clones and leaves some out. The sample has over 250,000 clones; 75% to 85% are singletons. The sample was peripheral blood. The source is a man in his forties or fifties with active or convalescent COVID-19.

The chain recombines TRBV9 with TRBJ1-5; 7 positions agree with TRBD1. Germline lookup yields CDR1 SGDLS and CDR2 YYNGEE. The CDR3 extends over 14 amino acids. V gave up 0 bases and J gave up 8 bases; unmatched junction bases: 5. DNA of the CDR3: TGTGCCAGCAGCGTAGGACAGGGTTTCGAGCCCCAGCATTTT. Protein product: CASSVGQGFEPQHF.

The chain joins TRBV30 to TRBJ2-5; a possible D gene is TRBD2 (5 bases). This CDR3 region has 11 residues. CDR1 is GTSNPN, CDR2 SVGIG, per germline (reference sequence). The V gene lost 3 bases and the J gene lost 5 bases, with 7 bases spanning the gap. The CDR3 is CAWSGGETQYF. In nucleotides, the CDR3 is TGTGCCTGGAGCGGCGGGGAGACCCAGTACTTC.

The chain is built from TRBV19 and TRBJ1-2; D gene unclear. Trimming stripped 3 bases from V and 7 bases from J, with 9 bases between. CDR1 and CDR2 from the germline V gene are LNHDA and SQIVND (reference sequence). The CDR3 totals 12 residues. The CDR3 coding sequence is TGTGCCAGTAGTATGGGGAGCACTGGCTACACCTTC. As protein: CASSMGSTGYTF.

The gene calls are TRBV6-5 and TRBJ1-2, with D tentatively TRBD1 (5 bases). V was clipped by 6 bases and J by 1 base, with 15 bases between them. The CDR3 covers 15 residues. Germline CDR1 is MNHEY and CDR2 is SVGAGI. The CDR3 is CASSLGQGRNYGYTF. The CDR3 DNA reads TGTGCCAGCAGCCTAGGCCAGGGCCGTAACTATGGCTACACCTTC.

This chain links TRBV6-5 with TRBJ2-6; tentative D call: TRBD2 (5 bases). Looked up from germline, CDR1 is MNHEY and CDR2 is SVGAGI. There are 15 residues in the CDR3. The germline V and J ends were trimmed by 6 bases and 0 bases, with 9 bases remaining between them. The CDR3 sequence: CASSPGLSGANVLTF. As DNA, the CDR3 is TGTGCCAGCAGCCCCGGACTCTCTGGGGCCAACGTCCTGACTTTC.

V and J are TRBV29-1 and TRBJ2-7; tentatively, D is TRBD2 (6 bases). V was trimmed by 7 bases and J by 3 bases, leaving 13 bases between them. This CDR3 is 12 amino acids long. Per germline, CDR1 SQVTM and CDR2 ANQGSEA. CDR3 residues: CSGLWGVYEQYF. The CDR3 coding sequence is TGCAGCGGGCTCTGGGGGGTCTACGAGCAGTACTTC.

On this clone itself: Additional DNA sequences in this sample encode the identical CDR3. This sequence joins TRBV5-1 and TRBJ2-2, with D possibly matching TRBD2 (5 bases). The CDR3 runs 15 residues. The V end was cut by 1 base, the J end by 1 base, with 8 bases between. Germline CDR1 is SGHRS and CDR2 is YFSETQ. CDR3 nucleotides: TGCGCCAGCAGCTTGTCCGGGAAGAACACCGGGGAGCTGTTTTTT. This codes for CASSLSGKNTGELFF.

This CDR3 is CASSLRGTDYGYTF. The CDR3 DNA sequence: TGCGCCAGCAGCTTGCGTGGGACAGACTATGGCTACACCTTC. The chain employs TRBV5-1 and TRBJ1-2, with 7 bases identical to TRBD1. Germline CDR1 is SGHRS and CDR2 is YFSETQ. CDR3 length equals 14 residues. V was pared by 1 base and J by 3 bases, with 3 bases of the junction left unmatched.